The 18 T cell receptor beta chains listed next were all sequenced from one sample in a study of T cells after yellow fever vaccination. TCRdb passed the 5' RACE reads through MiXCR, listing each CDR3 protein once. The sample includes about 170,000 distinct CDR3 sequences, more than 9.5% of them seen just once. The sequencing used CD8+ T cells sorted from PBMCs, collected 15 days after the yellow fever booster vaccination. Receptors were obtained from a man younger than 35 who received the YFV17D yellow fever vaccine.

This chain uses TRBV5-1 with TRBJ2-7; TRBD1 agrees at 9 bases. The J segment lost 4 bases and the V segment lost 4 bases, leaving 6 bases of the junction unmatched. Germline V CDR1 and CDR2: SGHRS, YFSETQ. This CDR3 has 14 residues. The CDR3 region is CASSPGTGRYEQYF. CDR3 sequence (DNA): TGCGCCAGCAGCCCTGGGACAGGGCGATACGAGCAGTACTTC.

In DNA, the CDR3 is TGTGCCAGCAGCGGCCATACGCAGTATTTT. Amino acids: CASSGHTQYF. The genes are TRBV9 and TRBJ2-3, with D hard to call. The CDR3 loop spans 10 amino acids. V lost 3 bases, J lost 7 bases, and 3 bases lay in between. Germline loops: CDR1 SGDLS, CDR2 YYNGEE.

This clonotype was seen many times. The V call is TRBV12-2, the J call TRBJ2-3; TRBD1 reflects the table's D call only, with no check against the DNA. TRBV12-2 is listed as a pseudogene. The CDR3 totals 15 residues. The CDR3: CASRPLSEITDTQYF. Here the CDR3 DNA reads TGTGCAAGTCGCCCCCTCTCTGAAATAACAGATACGCAGTATTTT.

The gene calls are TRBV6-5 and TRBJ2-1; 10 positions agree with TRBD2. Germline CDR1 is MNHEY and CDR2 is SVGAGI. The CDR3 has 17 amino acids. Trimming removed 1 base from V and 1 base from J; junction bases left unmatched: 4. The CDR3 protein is CASSYLLAGYSYNEQFF. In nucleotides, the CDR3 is TGTGCCAGCAGTTACTTACTAGCGGGGTATTCCTACAATGAGCAGTTCTTC.

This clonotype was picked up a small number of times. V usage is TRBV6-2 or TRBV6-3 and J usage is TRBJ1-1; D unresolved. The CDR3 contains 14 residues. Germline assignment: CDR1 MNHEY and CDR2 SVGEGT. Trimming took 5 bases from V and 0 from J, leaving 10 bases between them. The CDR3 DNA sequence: TGTGCCAGCAGTCGATACGTTCTGAACACTGAAGCTTTCTTT. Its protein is CASSRYVLNTEAFF.

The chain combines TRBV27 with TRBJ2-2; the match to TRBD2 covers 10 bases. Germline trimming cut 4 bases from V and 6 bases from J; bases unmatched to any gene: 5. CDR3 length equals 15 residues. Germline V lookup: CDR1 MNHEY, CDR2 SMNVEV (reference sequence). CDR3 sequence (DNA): TGTGCCAGCAGTTGGAGCGGGGGGGCCGCCGGGGAGCTGTTTTTT. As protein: CASSWSGGAAGELFF.

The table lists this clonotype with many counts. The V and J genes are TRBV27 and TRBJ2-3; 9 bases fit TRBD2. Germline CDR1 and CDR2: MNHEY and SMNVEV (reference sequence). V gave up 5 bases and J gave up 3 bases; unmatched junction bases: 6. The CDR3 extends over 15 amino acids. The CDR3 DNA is TGTGCCAGCAGTAGACTAGCGGATGAGACAGATACGCAGTATTTT. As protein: CASSRLADETDTQYF.

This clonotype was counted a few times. The CDR3 region is CASSSIGDRAGDYGYTF. CDR3 nucleotide sequence: TGTGCCAGCAGCTCTATAGGGGACAGGGCGGGGGACTATGGCTACACCTTC. The chain uses TRBV7-2 and TRBJ1-2; 9 bases agree with TRBD1. Germline values: CDR1 SGHTA, CDR2 FQGNSA. The V gene end was trimmed by 4 bases and the J gene end by 3 bases; junction bases not matched to a gene: 12. This CDR3 region has 17 residues.

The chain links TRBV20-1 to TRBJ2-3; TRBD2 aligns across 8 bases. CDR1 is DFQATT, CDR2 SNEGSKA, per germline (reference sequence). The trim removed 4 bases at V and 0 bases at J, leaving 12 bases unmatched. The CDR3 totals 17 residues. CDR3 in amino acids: CSAKEAGGRYSTDTQYF. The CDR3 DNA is TGCAGTGCTAAGGAGGCGGGGGGTCGATATAGCACAGATACGCAGTATTTT.

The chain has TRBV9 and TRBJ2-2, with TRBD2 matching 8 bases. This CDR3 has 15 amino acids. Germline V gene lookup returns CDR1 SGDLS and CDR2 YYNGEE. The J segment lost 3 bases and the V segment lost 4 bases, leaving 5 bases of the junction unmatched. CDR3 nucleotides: TGTGCCAGCAGCCTGACTAGCGCGTACACCGGGGAGCTGTTTTTT. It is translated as CASSLTSAYTGELFF.

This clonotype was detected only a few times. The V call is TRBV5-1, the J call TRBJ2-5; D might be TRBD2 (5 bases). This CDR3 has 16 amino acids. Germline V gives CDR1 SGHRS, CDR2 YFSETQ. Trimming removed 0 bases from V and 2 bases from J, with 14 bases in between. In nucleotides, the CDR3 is TGCGCCAGCAGCTTGGTCCTTACTAGACCTCAAGAGACCCAGTACTTC. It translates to CASSLVLTRPQETQYF.

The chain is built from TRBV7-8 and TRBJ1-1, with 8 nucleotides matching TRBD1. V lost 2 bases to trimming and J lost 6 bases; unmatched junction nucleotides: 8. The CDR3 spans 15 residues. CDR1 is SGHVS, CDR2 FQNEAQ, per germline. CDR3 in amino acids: CASSLNRGSGAEAFF. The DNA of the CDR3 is TGTGCCAGCAGCTTAAACAGGGGGAGTGGAGCTGAAGCTTTCTTT.

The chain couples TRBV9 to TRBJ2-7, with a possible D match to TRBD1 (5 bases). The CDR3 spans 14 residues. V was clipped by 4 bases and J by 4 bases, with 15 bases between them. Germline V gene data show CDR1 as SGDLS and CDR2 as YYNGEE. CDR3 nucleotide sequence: TGTGCCAGCAGCCCCGCGGCAGGGATATACGAGCAGTACGTC. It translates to CASSPAAGIYEQYV.

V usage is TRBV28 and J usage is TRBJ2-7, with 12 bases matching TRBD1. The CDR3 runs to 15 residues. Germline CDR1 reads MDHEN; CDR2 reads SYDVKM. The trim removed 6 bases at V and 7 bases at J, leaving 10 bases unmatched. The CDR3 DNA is TGTGCCAGCAGAACGCCGGGACAGGGGGCTGGAGAGCAGTACGTC. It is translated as CASRTPGQGAGEQYV.

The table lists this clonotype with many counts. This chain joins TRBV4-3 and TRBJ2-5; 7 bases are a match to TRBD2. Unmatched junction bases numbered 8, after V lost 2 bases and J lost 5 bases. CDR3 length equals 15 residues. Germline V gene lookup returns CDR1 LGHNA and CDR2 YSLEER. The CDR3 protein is CASSQTRGDLETQYF. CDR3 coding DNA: TGCGCCAGCAGCCAAACCCGGGGGGACCTGGAGACCCAGTACTTC.

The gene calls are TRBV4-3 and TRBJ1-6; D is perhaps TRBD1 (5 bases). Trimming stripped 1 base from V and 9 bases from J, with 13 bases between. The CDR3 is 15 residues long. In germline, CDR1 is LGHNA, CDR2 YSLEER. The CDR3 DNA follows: TGCGCCAGCAGCCAAGTAGAAGGGGATAGTTCACCCCTCCACTTT. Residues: CASSQVEGDSSPLHF.

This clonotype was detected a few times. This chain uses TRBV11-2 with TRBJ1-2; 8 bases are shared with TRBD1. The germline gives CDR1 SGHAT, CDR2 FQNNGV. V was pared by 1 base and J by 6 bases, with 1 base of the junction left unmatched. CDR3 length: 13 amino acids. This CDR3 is CASSLGTGHGYTF. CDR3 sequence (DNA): TGTGCCAGCAGCTTAGGGACAGGGCATGGCTACACCTTC.

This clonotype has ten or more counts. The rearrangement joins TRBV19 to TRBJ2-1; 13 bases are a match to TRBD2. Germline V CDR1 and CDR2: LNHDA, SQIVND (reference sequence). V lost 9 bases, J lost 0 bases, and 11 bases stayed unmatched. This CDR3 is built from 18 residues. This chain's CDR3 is CASTEGTSGAISYNEQFF. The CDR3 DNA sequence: TGTGCCAGCACCGAGGGGACTAGCGGGGCCATCTCCTACAATGAGCAGTTCTTC.